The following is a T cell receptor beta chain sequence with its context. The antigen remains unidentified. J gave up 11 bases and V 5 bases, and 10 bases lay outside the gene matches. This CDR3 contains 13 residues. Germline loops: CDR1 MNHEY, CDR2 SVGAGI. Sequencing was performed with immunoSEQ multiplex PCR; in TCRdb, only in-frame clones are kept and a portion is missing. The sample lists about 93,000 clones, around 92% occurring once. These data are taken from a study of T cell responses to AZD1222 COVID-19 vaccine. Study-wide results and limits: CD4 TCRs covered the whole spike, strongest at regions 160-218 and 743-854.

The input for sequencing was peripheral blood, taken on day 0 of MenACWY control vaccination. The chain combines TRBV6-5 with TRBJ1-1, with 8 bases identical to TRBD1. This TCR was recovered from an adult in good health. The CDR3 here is CASSKRDRIRAFF. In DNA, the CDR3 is TGTGCCAGCAGTAAACGGGACAGGATCAGGGCTTTCTTT.